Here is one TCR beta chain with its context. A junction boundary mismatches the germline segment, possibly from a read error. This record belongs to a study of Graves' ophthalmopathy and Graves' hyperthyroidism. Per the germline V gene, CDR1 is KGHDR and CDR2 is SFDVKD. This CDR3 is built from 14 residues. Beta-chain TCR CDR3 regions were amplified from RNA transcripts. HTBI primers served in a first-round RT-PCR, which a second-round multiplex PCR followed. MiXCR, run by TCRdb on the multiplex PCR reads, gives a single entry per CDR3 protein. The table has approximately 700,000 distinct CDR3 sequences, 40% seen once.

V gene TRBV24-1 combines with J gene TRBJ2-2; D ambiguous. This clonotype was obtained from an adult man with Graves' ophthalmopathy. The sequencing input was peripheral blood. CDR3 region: CASSYRAMSGELFF. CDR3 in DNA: TGTGCCAGCAGTTATCGGGCGATGTCCGGGGAGCTGTTTTTT.